Listed below are T cell receptor beta chains from one sample, sequenced in a study of graft-versus-host responses after intestinal transplantation. For these receptors, no antigen is known. Clones were read by immunoSEQ multiplex PCR, and TCRdb kept only the in-frame ones, dropping some. This table holds about 88,000 clones, approximately 90% found once. Sequences were derived from unstimulated CD4+ T cells sorted from spleen or lymph node cells, sampled before transplant. The receptors stem from a human donor who was the organ donor for an intestinal transplant. Each CDR3 is given without its conserved first and last residue.

V gene,J gene,CDR3 protein
TRBV5-4,TRBJ2-3,ASSLPMGTSGRGITDTQY
TRBV27,TRBJ1-2,ASSPGGPNYGYT
TRBV28,TRBJ2-7,ASRASGTYEQY
TRBV15,TRBJ1-4,ATSSETWGPTNEKLF
TRBV4-1,TRBJ2-5,ASSQNPSGGAQETQY
TRBV28,TRBJ2-5,ASQSAGAVKTQY
TRBV11-3,TRBJ2-7,ASSSTRLAGVSEQY
TRBV28,TRBJ2-1,ASSFLSSGTRLGYNEQF
TRBV4-2,TRBJ2-1,ASSQYSSGDYSYNEQF
TRBV15,TRBJ2-5,ATSRMDGRETQY
TRBV18,TRBJ2-5,ASSPRTEETQY
TRBV9,TRBJ2-1,ASSARTGVGDEQF
TRBV7-9,TRBJ2-3,ASSPKRITDTQY
TRBV5-1,TRBJ2-3,ASSLLAGGPSTDTQY
TRBV14,TRBJ2-3,ASSQDRGLAGVTDTQY
TRBV25-1,TRBJ2-3,AGSRTGGTDTQY
TRBV29-1,TRBJ2-7,SVDGQGDEQY
TRBV7-3,TRBJ2-1,ASSLIGTPSSYNEQF
TRBV19,TRBJ2-7,ASSIYPAPYEQY
TRBV6-1,TRBJ2-7,ASSASGTGQNEQY
TRBV6-5,TRBJ1-6,ASSYSKQGDSPLH
TRBV6-6,TRBJ1-2,ASSYSVIQGSGGYT
TRBV30,TRBJ1-5,AWSRDTYSNQPQH
TRBV28,TRBJ1-3,ASTPGQFSGNTIY
TRBV7-2,TRBJ2-7,ASSLAGMSYEQY
TRBV5-1,TRBJ1-4,ASSLTGWDEKLF
TRBV27,TRBJ2-7,ASSLFRGAGEQY
TRBV6-6,-,ASSDSGSQPYEQY